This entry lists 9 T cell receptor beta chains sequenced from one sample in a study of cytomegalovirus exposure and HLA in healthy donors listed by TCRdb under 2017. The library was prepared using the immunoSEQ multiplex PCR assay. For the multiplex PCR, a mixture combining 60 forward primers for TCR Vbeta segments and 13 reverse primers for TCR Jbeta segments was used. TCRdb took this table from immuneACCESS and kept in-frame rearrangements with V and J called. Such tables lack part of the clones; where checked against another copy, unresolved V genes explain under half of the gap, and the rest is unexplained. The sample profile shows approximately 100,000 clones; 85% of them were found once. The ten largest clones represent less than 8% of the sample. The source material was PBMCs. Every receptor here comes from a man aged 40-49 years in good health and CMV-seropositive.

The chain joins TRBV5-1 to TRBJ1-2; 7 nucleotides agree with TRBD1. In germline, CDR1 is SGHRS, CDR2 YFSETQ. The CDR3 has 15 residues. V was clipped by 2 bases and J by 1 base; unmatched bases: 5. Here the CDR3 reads CASSFGQGDNYGYTF. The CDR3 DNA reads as TGCGCCAGCAGCTTTGGTCAGGGGGATAACTATGGCTACACCTTC.

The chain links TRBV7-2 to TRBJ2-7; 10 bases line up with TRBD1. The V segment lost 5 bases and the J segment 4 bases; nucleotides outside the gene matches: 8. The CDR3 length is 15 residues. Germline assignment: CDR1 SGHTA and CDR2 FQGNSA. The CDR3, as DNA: TGTGCCAGCAGCGACGGCGGGACAGGGGAATACGAGCAGTACTTC. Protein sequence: CASSDGGTGEYEQYF. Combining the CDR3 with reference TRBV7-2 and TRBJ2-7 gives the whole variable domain GAGVSQSPSNKVTEKGKDVELRCDPISGHTALYWYRQSLGQGLEFLIYFQGNSAPDKSGLPSDRFSAERTGGSVSTLTIQRTQQEDSAVYLCASSDGGTGEYEQYFGPGTRLTVT.

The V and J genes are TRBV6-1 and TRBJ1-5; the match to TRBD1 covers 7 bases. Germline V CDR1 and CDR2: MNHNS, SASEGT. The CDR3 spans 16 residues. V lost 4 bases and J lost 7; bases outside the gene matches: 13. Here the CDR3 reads CASSGRQGSVGQPQHF. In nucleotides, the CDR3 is TGTGCCAGCAGTGGTAGACAGGGTAGCGTGGGGCAGCCCCAGCATTTT.

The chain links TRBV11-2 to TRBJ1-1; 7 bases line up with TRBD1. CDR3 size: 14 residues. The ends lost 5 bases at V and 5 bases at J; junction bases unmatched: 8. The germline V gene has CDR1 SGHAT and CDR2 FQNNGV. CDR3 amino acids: CASSPNRGGTEAFF. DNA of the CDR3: TGTGCCAGCAGCCCGAACAGGGGAGGTACTGAAGCTTTCTTT.

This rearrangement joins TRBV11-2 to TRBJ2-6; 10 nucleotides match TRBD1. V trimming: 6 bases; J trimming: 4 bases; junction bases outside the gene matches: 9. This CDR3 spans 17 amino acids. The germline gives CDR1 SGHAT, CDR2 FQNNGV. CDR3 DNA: TGTGCCAGCAGACAGACAGGGGGCGCGGTAGGGGCCAACGTCCTGACTTTC. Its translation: CASRQTGGAVGANVLTF.

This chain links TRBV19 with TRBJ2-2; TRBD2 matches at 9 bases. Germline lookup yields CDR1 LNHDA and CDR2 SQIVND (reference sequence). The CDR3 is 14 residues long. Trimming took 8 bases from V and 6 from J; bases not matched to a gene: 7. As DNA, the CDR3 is TGTGCCAGTTCCCTAGCGGGGCTGTCCGGGGAGCTGTTTTTT. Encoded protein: CASSLAGLSGELFF.

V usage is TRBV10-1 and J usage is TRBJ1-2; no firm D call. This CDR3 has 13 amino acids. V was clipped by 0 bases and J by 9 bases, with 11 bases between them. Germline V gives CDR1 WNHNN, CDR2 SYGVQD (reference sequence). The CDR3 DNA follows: TGCGCCAGCAGTGAGTCGAGCGTAAGTAGCTACACCTTC. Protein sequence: CASSESSVSSYTF.

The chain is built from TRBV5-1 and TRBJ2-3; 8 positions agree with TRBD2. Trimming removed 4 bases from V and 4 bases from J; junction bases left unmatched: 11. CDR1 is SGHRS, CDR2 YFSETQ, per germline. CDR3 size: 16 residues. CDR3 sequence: CASSPGGREKADTQYF. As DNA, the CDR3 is TGCGCCAGCAGCCCGGGAGGGCGTGAGAAGGCAGATACGCAGTATTTT. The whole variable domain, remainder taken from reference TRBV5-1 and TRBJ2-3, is KAGVTQTPRYLIKTRGQQVTLSCSPISGHRSVSWYQQTPGQGLQFLFEYFSETQRNKGNFPGRFSGRQFSNSRSEMNVSTLELGDSALYLCASSPGGREKADTQYFGPGTRLTVL.

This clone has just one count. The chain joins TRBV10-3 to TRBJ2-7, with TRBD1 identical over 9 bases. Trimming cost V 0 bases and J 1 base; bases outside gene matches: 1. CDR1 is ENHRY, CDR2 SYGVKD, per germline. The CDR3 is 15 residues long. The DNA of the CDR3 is TGTGCCATCAGTGAGTCGACAGGGGGATCCTACGAGCAGTACTTC. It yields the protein CAISESTGGSYEQYF.